This T cell receptor (beta chain) was documented in a study of T cells after yellow fever vaccination. The CDR3 is made up of 16 amino acids. CDR1 is MNHNS, CDR2 SASEGT, per germline. The V segment lost 1 base and the J segment 2 bases; nucleotides outside the gene matches: 1. TCRdb re-called the 5' RACE reads with MiXCR, one entry per CDR3 protein. This sample has around 350,000 distinct CDR3 sequences; 11% occur once, and the top ten carry roughly 18%. Overall study findings and caveats: There was a small share of clonotypes that showed up in both the CD4 and CD8 compartments. The presence of abundant clonotypes contaminating from the bulk population was possible in FACS-sorted repertoires. A weaker but faster secondary response was observed, peaking on day 5 versus 15. Detected again after the booster were most primary-vaccination clones, at nearly 97% CD4 and 70% to 90% CD8.

In this sample, this clonotype turned up a few times. Its antigen remains unknown. Sequencing used PBMCs, obtained on the day of the first yellow fever vaccination. The clonotype comes from a man aged 18 to 35 who received the YFV17D yellow fever vaccine. The chain employs TRBV6-1 and TRBJ2-5, with 13 bases aligning to TRBD2. The DNA for the CDR3 is TGTGCCAGCAGTGAAGGGACTAGCGGGAGACAAGAGACCCAGTACTTC. Protein sequence: CASSEGTSGRQETQYF.